This T cell receptor (beta chain) was profiled in a study of human T cells and chemical hapten exposure. Time point of the sample: patch test 2, 6 weeks after DPC sensitization. As for treatment: therapeutic diphenylcyclopropenone sensitization with weekly scalp DPC. Patches went on only after blood had been drawn each time. Each CDR3 protein is one row after TCRdb ran MiXCR on the RACE reads. The table lists some 81,000 distinct CDR3 sequences, about 9.9% of them singletons. The V gene end was trimmed by 5 bases and the J gene end by 2 bases; junction bases not matched to a gene: 5. Germline loops: CDR1 SGHTA, CDR2 FQGTGA. This CDR3 is 15 amino acids long. This clonotype was found many times.

This specimen was whole blood, taken in connection with sensitization to the hapten diphenylcyclopropenone (DPC). This chain connects TRBV7-3 to TRBJ2-3; the match to TRBD2 covers 9 bases. The TCR was taken from a man younger than 35 with alopecia areata. Some clones in this sample may be carry-over from other donors' samples. Written as DNA, the CDR3 is TGTGCCAGCAGCCTTAGCGGGGGATCCACAGATACGCAGTATTTT. It specifies CASSLSGGSTDTQYF.